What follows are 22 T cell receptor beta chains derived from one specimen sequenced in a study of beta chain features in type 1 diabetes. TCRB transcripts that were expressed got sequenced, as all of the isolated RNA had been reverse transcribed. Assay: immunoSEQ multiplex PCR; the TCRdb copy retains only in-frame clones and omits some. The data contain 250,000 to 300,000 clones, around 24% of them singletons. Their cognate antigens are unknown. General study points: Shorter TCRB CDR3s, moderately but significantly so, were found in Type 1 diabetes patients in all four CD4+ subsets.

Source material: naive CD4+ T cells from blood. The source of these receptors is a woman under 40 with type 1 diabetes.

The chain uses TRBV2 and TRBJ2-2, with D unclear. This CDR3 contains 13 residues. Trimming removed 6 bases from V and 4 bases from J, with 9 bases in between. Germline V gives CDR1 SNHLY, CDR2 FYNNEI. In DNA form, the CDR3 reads TGTGCCAGCAGAAATAGAGTCACCGGGGAGCTGTTTTTT. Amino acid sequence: CASRNRVTGELFF. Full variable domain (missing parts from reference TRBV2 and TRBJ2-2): EPEVTQTPSHQVTQMGQEVILRCVPISNHLYFYWYRQILGQKVEFLVSFYNNEISEKSEIFDDQFSVERPDGSNFTLKIRSTKLEDSAMYFCASRNRVTGELFFGEGSRLTVL.

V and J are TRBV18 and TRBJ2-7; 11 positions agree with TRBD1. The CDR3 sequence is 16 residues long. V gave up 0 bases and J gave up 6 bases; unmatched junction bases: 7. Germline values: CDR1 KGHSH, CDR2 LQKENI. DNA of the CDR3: TGTGCCAGCTCACCACCCTGGACCGGGACAGGGGGCGAGCAGTACTTC. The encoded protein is CASSPPWTGTGGEQYF.

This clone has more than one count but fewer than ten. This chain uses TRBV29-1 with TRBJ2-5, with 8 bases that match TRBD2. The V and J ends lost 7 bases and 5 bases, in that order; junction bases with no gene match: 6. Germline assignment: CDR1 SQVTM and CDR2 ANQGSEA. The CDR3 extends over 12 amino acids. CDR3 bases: TGCAGCGGCCGCCGGGGGGGTGAGACCCAGTACTTC. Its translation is CSGRRGGETQYF. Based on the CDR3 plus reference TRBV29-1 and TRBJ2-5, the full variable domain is SAVISQKPSRDICQRGTSLTIQCQVDSQVTMMFWYRQQPGQSLTLIATANQGSEATYESGFVIDKFPISRPNLTFSTLTVSNMSPEDSSIYLCSGRRGGETQYFGPGTRLLVL.

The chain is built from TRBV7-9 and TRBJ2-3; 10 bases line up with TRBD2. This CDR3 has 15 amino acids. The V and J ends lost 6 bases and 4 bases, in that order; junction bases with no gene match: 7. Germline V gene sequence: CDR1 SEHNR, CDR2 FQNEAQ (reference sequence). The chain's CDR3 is CASRSSGRGPDTQYF. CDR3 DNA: TGTGCCAGCAGGTCCAGCGGGAGGGGGCCAGATACGCAGTATTTT.

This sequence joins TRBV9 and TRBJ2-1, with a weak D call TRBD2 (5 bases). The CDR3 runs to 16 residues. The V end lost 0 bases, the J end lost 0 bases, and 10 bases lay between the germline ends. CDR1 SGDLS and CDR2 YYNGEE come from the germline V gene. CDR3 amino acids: CASSVGGLPSYNEQFF. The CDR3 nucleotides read TGTGCCAGCAGCGTAGGCGGGCTGCCCTCCTACAATGAGCAGTTCTTC. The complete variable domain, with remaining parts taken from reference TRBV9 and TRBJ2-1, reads DSGVTQTPKHLITATGQRVTLRCSPRSGDLSVYWYQQSLDQGLQFLIQYYNGEERAKGNILERFSAQQFPDLHSELNLSSLELGDSALYFCASSVGGLPSYNEQFFGPGTRLTVL.

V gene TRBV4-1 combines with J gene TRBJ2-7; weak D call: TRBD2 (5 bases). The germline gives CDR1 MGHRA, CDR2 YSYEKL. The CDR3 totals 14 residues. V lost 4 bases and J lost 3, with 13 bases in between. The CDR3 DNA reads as TGCGCCAGCAGCCGAAATAGCGAGAACTACGAGCAGTACTTC. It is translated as CASSRNSENYEQYF.

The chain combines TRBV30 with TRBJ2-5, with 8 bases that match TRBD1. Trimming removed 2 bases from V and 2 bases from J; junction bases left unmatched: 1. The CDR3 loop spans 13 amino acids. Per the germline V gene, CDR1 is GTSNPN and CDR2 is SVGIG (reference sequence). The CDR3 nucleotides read TGTGCCTGGAGTAGACAGGGGCAAGAGACCCAGTACTTC. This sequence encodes CAWSRQGQETQYF.

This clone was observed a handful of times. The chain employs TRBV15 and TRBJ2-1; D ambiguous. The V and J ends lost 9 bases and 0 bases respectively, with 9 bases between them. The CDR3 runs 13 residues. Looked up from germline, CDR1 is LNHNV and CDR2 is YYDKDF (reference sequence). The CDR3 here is CATQAGSYNEQFF. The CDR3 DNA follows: TGTGCCACGCAGGCTGGCTCCTACAATGAGCAGTTCTTC.

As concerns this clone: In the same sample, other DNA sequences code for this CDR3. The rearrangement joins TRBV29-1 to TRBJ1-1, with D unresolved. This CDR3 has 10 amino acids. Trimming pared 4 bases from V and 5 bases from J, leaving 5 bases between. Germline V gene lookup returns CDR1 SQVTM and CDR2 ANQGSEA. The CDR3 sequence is CSVVVTEAFF. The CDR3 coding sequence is TGCAGCGTTGTCGTGACTGAAGCTTTCTTT.

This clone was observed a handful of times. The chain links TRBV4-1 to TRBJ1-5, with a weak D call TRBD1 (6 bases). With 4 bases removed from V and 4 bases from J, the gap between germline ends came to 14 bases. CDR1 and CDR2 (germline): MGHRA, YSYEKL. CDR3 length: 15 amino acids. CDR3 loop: CASSPIIGGNQPQHF. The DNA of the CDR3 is TGCGCCAGCAGCCCTATCATAGGGGGAAATCAGCCCCAGCATTTT.

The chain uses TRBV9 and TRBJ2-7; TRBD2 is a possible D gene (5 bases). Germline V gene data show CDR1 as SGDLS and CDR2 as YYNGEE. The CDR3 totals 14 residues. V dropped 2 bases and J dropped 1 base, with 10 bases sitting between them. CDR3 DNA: TGTGCCAGCAGCGTCAGCTCGGGATCCTACGAGCAGTACTTC. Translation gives CASSVSSGSYEQYF.

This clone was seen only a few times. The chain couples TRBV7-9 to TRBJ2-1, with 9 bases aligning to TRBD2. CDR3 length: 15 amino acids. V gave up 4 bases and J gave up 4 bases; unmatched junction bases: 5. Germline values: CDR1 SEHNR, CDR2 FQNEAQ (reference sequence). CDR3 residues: CASSSRTSDYNEQFF. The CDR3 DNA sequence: TGTGCCAGCAGCTCCAGGACTAGCGATTACAATGAGCAGTTCTTC.

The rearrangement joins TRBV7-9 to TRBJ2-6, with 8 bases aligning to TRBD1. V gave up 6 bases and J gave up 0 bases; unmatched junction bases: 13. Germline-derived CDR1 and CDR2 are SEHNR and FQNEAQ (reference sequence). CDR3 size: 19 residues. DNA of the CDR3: TGTGCCAGCAGTTTCGTCTGGGACAGGCTCGACTCTGGGGCCAACGTCCTGACTTTC. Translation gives CASSFVWDRLDSGANVLTF. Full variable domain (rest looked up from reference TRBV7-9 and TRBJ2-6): DTGVSQNPRHKITKRGQNVTFRCDPISEHNRLYWYRQTLGQGPEFLTYFQNEAQLEKSRLLSDRFSAERPKGSFSTLEIQRTEQGDSAMYLCASSFVWDRLDSGANVLTFGAGSRLTVL.

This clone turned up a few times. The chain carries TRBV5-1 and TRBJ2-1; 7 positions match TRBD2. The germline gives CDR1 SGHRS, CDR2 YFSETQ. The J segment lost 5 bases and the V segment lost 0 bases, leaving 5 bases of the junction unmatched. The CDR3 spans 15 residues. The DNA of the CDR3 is TGCGCCAGCAGCTTGGGGCCAGCGGGGAACAATGAGCAGTTCTTC. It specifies CASSLGPAGNNEQFF.

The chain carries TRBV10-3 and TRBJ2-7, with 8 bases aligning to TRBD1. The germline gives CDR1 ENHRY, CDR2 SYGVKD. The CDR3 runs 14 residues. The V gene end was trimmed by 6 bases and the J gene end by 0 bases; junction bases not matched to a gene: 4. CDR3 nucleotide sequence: TGTGCCATCAGGGACAGGGCCGGCTCCTACGAGCAGTACTTC. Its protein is CAIRDRAGSYEQYF.

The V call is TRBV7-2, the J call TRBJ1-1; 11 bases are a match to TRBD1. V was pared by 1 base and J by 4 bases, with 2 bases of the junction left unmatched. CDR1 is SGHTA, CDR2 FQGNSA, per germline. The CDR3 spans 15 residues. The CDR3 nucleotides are TGTGCCAGCAGCTTAGTGGGGACAGGGGGCACTGAAGCTTTCTTT. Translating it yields CASSLVGTGGTEAFF.

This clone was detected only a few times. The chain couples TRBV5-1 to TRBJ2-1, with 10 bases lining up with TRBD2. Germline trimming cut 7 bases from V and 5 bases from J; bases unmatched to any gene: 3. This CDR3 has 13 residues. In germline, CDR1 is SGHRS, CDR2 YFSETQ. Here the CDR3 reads CASLAGGDNEQFF. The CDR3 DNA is TGCGCCAGCTTAGCGGGAGGAGACAATGAGCAGTTCTTC.

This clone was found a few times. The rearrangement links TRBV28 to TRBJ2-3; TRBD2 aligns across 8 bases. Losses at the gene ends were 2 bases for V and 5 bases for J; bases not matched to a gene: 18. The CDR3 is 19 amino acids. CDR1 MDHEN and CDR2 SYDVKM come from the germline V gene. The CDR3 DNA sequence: TGTGCCAGCAGTTTAGTATCCCGGGGACCTAGCGGGCTCGGAGATACGCAGTATTTT. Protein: CASSLVSRGPSGLGDTQYF.

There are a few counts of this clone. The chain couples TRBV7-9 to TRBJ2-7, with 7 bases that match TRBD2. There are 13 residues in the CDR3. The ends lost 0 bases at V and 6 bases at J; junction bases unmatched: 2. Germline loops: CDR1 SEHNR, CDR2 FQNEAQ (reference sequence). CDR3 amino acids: CASSLAGGSEQYF. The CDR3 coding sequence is TGTGCCAGCAGCTTAGCGGGAGGGTCCGAGCAGTACTTC.

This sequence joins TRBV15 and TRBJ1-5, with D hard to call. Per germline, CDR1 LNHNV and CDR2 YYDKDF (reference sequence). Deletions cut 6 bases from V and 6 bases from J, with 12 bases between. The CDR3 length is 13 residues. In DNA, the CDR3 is TGTGCCACCAGTCCAGGTGGAAGTCAGCCCCAGCATTTT. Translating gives CATSPGGSQPQHF.

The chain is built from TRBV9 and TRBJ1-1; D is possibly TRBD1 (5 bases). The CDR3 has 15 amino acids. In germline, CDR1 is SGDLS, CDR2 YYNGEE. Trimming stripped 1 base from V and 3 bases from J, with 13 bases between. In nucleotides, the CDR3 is TGTGCCAGCAGCGTAAGTGGATGGGGGGACACTGAAGCTTTCTTT. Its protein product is CASSVSGWGDTEAFF.

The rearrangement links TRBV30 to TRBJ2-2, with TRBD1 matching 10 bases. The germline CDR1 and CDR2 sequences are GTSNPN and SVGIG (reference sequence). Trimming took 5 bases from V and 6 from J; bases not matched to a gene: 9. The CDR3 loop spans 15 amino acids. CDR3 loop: CAWELGQGESGELFF. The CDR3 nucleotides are TGTGCCTGGGAACTTGGACAGGGGGAGTCCGGGGAGCTGTTTTTT.